This T cell receptor beta chain was captured by sequencing in a study of cytomegalovirus exposure and HLA in healthy donors. The PCR ran on 60 Vbeta and 13 Jbeta primers. Assay: immunoSEQ multiplex PCR; the TCRdb copy retains only in-frame clones and omits some. Of fewer than 150,000 clones listed, approximately 80% were seen once; the top ten hold almost 5%. Findings and caveats of the study: A list of approximately 160 TCR beta chains associated with cytomegalovirus was given. The HLA-A and HLA-B alleles of most subjects were reportedly predicted accurately from TCR beta sequences.

A note on this clone: Its specificity is not known.

The TCR originated in a man aged 50 or older in good health and CMV-seropositive. Sequencing was performed on PBMCs.

CDR3 sequence reads: CASSRERQSQETQYF. DNA for the CDR3: TGTGCCAGCAGCCGGGAGCGGCAGAGCCAAGAGACCCAGTACTTC. The rearrangement joins TRBV5-4 to TRBJ2-5, with a possible D match to TRBD2 (6 bases). Germline CDR1 reads SGHNT; CDR2 reads YYREEE (reference sequence). The length of the CDR3 is 15 residues. With 4 bases removed from V and 1 base from J, the gap between germline ends came to 14 bases.